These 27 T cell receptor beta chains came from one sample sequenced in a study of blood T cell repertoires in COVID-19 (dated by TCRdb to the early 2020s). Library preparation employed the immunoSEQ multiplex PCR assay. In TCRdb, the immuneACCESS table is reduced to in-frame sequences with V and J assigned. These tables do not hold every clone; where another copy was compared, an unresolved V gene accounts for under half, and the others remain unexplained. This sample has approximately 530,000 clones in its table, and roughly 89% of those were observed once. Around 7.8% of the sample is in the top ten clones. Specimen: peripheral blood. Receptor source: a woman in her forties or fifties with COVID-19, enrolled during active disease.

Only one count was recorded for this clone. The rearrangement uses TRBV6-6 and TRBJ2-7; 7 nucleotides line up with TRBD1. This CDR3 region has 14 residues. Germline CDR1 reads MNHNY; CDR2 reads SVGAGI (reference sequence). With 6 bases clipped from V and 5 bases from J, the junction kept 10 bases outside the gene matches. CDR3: CASSSYDRVNEQYF. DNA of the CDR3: TGTGCCAGCAGCTCGTATGACAGGGTAAACGAGCAGTACTTC.

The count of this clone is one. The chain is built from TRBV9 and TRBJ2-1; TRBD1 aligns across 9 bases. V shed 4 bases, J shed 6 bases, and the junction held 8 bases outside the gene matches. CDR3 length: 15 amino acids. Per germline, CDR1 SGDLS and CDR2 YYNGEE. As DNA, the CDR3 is TGTGCCAGCAGCCCCTTGGGACAGGGAGTCAATGAGCAGTTCTTC. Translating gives CASSPLGQGVNEQFF. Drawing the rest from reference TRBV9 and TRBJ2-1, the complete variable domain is DSGVTQTPKHLITATGQRVTLRCSPRSGDLSVYWYQQSLDQGLQFLIQYYNGEERAKGNILERFSAQQFPDLHSELNLSSLELGDSALYFCASSPLGQGVNEQFFGPGTRLTVL.

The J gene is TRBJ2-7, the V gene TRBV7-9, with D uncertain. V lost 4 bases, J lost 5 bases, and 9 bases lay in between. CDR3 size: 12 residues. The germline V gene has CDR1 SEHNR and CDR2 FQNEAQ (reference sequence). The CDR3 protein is CASSSSPNEQYF. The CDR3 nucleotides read TGTGCCAGCAGCTCCAGTCCGAACGAGCAGTACTTC. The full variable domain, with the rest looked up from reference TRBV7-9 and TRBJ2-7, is DTGVSQNPRHKITKRGQNVTFRCDPISEHNRLYWYRQTLGQGPEFLTYFQNEAQLEKSRLLSDRFSAERPKGSFSTLEIQRTEQGDSAMYLCASSSSPNEQYFGPGTRLTVT.

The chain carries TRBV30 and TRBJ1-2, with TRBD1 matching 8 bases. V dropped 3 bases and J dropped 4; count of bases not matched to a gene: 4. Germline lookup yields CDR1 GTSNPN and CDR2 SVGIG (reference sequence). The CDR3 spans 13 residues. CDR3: CAWRAGTGYGYTF. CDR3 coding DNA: TGTGCCTGGAGGGCCGGGACAGGCTATGGCTACACCTTC.

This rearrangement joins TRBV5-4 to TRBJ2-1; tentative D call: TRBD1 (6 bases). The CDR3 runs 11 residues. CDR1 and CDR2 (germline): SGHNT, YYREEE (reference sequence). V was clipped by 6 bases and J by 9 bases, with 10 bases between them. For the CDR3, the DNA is TGTGCCAGCATAGGGGGAAGTGAGCAGTTCTTC. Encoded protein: CASIGGSEQFF.

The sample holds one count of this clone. CDR3 in DNA: TGTGCCAGCAGCTTAGATAATGAGGGCTACACCTTC. Its translation is CASSLDNEGYTF. The chain carries TRBV11-2 and TRBJ1-2; D is uncertain. CDR1 is SGHAT and CDR2 is FQNNGV in the germline V gene. The CDR3 length is 12 residues. The V end was cut by 0 bases, the J end by 8 bases, with 7 bases between.

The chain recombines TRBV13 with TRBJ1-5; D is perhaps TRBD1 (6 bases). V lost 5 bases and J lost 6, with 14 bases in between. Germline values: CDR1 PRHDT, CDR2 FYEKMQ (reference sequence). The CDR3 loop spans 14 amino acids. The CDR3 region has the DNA TGTGCCAGCAGCGCAGGGGAGAGGGGTCAGCCCCAGCATTTT. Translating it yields CASSAGERGQPQHF. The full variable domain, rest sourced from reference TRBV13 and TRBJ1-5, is AAGVIQSPRHLIKEKRETATLKCYPIPRHDTVYWYQQGPGQDPQFLISFYEKMQSDKGSIPDRFSAQQFSDYHSELNMSSLELGDSALYFCASSAGERGQPQHFGDGTRLSIL.

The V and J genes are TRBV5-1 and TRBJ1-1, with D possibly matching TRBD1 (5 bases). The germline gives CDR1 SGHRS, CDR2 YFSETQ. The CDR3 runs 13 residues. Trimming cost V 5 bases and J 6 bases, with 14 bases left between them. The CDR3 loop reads CASSSGRAAEAFF. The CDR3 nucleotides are TGCGCCAGCAGTTCAGGGCGCGCGGCTGAAGCTTTCTTT.

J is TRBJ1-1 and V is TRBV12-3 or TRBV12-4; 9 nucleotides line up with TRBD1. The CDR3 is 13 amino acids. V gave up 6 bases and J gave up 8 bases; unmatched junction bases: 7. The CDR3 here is CASSATGGAEAFF. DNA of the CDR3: TGTGCCAGCAGCGCCACAGGGGGCGCGGAAGCTTTCTTT.

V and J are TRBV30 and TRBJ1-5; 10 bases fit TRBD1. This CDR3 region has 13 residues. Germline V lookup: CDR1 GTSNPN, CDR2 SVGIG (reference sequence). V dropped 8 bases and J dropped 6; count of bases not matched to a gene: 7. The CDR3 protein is CAAAGQGRQPQHF. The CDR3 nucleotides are TGTGCCGCCGCGGGACAGGGGCGTCAGCCCCAGCATTTT.

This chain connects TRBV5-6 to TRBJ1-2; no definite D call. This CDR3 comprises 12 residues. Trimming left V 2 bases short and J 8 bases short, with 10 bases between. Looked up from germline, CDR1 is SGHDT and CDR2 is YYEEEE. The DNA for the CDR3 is TGTGCCAGCAGCTTTCCTGAGCGGGGCTACACCTTC. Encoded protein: CASSFPERGYTF.

This CDR3 is CASSVLTEPTGELFF. The CDR3 nucleotides read TGTGCCAGCAGCGTATTAACTGAACCTACCGGGGAGCTGTTTTTT. J is TRBJ2-2 and V is TRBV9; the D is unclear. This CDR3 contains 15 residues. Germline V CDR1 and CDR2: SGDLS, YYNGEE. The germline V and J ends were trimmed by 1 base and 5 bases, with 12 bases remaining between them.

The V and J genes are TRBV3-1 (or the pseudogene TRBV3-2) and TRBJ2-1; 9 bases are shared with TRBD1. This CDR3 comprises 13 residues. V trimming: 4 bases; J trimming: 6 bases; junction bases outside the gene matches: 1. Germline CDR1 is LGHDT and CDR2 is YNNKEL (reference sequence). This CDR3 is CASSLTGGNEQFF. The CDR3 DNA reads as TGTGCCAGCAGCCTGACAGGGGGCAATGAGCAGTTCTTC.

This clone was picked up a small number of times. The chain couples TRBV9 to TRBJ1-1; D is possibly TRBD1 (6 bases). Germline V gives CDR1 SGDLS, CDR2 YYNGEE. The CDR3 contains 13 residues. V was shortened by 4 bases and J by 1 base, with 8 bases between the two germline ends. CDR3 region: CASSTQGNTEAFF. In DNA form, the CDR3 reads TGTGCCAGCAGCACACAGGGGAACACTGAAGCTTTCTTT.

This CDR3 reads CASSLMLAGDEQFF. Here the CDR3 DNA reads TGTGCCAGCAGCTTAATGCTAGCGGGGGATGAGCAGTTCTTC. V usage is TRBV5-4 and J usage is TRBJ2-1; 10 nucleotides align to TRBD2. The CDR3 runs 14 residues. Per germline, CDR1 SGHNT and CDR2 YYREEE (reference sequence). Trimming removed 2 bases from V and 8 bases from J; junction bases left unmatched: 4.

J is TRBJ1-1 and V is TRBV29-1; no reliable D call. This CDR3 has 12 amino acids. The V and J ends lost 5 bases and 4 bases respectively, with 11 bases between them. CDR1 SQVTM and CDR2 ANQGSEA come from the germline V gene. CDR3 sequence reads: CSVYSTGTEAFF. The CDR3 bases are TGCAGCGTTTACTCTACCGGCACTGAAGCTTTCTTT.

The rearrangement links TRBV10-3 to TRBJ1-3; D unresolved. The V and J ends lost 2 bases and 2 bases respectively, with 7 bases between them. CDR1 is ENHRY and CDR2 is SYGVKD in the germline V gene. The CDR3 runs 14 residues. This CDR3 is CAISEGLTGNTIYF. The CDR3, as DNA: TGTGCCATCAGTGAGGGACTTACTGGAAACACCATATATTTT.

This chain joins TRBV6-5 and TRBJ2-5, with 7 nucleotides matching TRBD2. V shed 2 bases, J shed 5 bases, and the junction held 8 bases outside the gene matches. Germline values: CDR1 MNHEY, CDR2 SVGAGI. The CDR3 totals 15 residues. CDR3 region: CASSYRGLDLETQYF. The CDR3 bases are TGTGCCAGCAGTTACCGCGGACTAGACTTGGAGACCCAGTACTTC.

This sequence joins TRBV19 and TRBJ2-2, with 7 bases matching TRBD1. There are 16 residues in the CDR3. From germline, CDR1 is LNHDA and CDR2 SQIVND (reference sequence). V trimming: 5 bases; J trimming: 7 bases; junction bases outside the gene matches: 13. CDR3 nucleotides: TGTGCCAGTAGTTCGTTACGACAGGGAATCATCGGGGAGCTGTTTTTT. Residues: CASSSLRQGIIGELFF.

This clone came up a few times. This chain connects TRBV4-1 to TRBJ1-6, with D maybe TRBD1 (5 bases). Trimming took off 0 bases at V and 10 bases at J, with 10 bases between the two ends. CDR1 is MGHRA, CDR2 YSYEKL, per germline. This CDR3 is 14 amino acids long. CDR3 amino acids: CASSQDRVGSPLHF. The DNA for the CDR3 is TGCGCCAGCAGCCAAGACAGGGTAGGATCACCCCTCCACTTT.

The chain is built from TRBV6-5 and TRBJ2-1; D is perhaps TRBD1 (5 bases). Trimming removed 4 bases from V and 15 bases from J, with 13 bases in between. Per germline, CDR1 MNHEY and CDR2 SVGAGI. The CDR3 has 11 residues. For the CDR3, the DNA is TGTGCCAGCAGTTGGCAGGGAAGATGGTTCTTC. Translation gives CASSWQGRWFF.

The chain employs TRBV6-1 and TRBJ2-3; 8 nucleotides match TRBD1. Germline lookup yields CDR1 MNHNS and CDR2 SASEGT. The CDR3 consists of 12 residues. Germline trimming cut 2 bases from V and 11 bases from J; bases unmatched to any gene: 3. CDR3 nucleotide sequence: TGTGCCAGCAGTGAAACAGGGGGAAGGCAGTATTTT. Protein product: CASSETGGRQYF.

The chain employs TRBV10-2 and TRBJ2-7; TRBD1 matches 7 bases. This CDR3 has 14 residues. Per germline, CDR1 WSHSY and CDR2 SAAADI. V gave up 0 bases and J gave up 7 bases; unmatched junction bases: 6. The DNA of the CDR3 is TGCGCCAGCAGTGAGTCATCGACAGGGTGGGAGCAGTACTTC. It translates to CASSESSTGWEQYF.

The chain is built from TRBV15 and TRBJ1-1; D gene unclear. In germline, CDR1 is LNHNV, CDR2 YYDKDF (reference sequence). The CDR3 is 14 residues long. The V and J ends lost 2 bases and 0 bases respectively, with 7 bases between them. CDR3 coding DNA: TGTGCCACCAGCAGAACGGGGATGAACACTGAAGCTTTCTTT. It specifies CATSRTGMNTEAFF. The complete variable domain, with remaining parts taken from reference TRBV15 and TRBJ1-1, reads DAMVIQNPRYQVTQFGKPVTLSCSQTLNHNVMYWYQQKSSQAPKLLFHYYDKDFNNEADTPDNFQSRRPNTSFCFLDIRSPGLGDTAMYLCATSRTGMNTEAFFGQGTRLTVV.

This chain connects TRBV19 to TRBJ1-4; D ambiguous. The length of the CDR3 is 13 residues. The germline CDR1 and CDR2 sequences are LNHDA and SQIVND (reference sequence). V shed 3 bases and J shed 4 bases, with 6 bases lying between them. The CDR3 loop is CASSMVGNEKLFF. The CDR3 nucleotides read TGTGCCAGTAGTATGGTCGGTAATGAAAAACTGTTTTTT.

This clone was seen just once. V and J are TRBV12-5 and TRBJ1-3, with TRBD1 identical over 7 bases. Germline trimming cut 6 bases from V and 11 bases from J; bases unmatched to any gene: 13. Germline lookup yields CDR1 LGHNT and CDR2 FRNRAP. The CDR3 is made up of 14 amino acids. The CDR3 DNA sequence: TGTGCTAGTGGCCGGGGACAGCCGGTAGAGCCCATATATTTT. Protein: CASGRGQPVEPIYF.

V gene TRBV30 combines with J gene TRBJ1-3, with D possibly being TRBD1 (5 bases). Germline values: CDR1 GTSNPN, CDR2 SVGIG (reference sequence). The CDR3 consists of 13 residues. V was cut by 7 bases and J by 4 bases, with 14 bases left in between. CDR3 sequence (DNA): TGTGCCTCCCCAGGACACATAGGAAACACCATATATTTT. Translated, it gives CASPGHIGNTIYF.